The 20 T cell receptor beta chains below were found in one sample sequenced in a study of control samples from healthy donors and cancer patients. TCRdb keeps only in-frame clones here, not all; method: immunoSEQ multiplex PCR. Among 100,000 to 150,000 clones listed, over 75% were seen once. Sequenced: blood. These receptors were taken from a man younger than 30 in good health.

The chain has TRBV6-2 or TRBV6-3 and TRBJ2-6; weak D call: TRBD1 (5 bases). Trimming pared 4 bases from V and 0 bases from J, leaving 13 bases between. The germline CDR1 and CDR2 sequences are MNHEY and SVGEGT. The CDR3 spans 17 residues. The CDR3 bases are TGTGCCAGCAGTTCTACCACAGGCATCTCTGGGGCCAACGTCCTGACTTTC. Translated: CASSSTTGISGANVLTF.

The chain couples TRBV11-2 to TRBJ2-3; D is perhaps TRBD1 or TRBD2 (5 bases each). The CDR3 is 16 residues long. From germline, CDR1 is SGHAT and CDR2 FQNNGV. V was shortened by 0 bases and J by 8 bases, with 18 bases between the two germline ends. CDR3 amino acids: CASSLDGGSPITTQYF. CDR3 coding DNA: TGTGCCAGCAGCTTAGATGGGGGTAGCCCAATCACTACGCAGTATTTT.

The chain carries TRBV30 and TRBJ2-7; possibly TRBD1 for D (6 bases). Germline V lookup: CDR1 GTSNPN, CDR2 SVGIG (reference sequence). The CDR3 sequence is 13 residues long. V lost 3 bases and J lost 2, with 11 bases in between. The CDR3 loop is CAWRAGVAYEQYF. DNA for the CDR3: TGTGCCTGGAGGGCAGGGGTGGCCTACGAGCAGTACTTC.

In this sample, this clone turned up once. This chain connects TRBV5-8 to TRBJ1-1; D call uncertain. The CDR3 runs to 16 residues. The V and J ends lost 4 bases and 0 bases respectively, with 16 bases between them. Germline-derived CDR1 and CDR2 are SGHTS and YDEGEE. The CDR3 loop reads CASSDLRRLVNTEAFF. The CDR3 DNA sequence: TGTGCCAGCAGCGACCTTAGGCGGTTAGTGAACACTGAAGCTTTCTTT. Drawing the rest from reference TRBV5-8 and TRBJ1-1, the complete variable domain is EAGVTQSPTHLIKTRGQQATLRCSPISGHTSVYWYQQALGLGLQFLLWYDEGEERNRGNFPPRFSGRQFPNYSSELNVNALELEDSALYLCASSDLRRLVNTEAFFGQGTRLTVV.

The chain is built from TRBV5-6 and TRBJ2-3; the D is unclear. Between the trimmed V and J ends, which lost 2 bases and 0 bases, there was a span of 10 bases. Germline V gene sequence: CDR1 SGHDT, CDR2 YYEEEE. This CDR3 comprises 15 residues. The CDR3 sequence is CASSLERPSTDTQYF. The CDR3, as DNA: TGTGCCAGCAGCTTAGAACGGCCTAGCACAGATACGCAGTATTTT.

The chain links TRBV28 to TRBJ1-2, with 8 bases identical to TRBD1. The CDR3 extends over 15 amino acids. CDR1 is MDHEN and CDR2 is SYDVKM in the germline V gene. J gave up 8 bases and V 5 bases, and 13 bases lay outside the gene matches. The CDR3 DNA follows: TGTGCCAGCAGTCCGGTAGGACAGGGCATTAGGGGCTACACCTTC. Encoded protein: CASSPVGQGIRGYTF.

The rearrangement uses TRBV28 and TRBJ1-2; TRBD1 might be the D (5 bases). Trimming removed 6 bases at V and 4 bases at J, with 15 bases between. Germline V gives CDR1 MDHEN, CDR2 SYDVKM. The CDR3 consists of 14 residues. The CDR3 loop is CASSGGSTGYGYTF. DNA for the CDR3: TGTGCCAGCAGCGGGGGATCCACAGGCTATGGCTACACCTTC.

The rearrangement links TRBV2 to TRBJ2-7, with 13 bases fitting TRBD2. There are 16 residues in the CDR3. Germline assignment: CDR1 SNHLY and CDR2 FYNNEI. The J segment lost 7 bases and the V segment lost 6 bases, leaving 12 bases of the junction unmatched. CDR3: CASSIGTSGKSGEQYV. The CDR3 DNA reads TGTGCCAGCAGCATCGGGACTAGCGGGAAGTCTGGAGAGCAGTACGTC.

The rearrangement links TRBV5-1 to TRBJ1-5; 7 bases align to TRBD1. J lost 7 bases, V lost 0 bases, and 1 base had no gene match. Germline lookup yields CDR1 SGHRS and CDR2 YFSETQ. The CDR3 totals 13 residues. The CDR3 region has the DNA TGCGCCAGCAGCTTGGGACAGGGCCAGCCCCAGCATTTT. This codes for CASSLGQGQPQHF.

The rearrangement uses TRBV6-5 and TRBJ2-7; D is perhaps TRBD1 (6 bases). Trimming took 4 bases from V and 3 from J, leaving 10 bases between them. The CDR3 is 13 amino acids. CDR1 and CDR2 from the germline V gene are MNHEY and SVGAGI. The CDR3 DNA is TGTGCCAGCAGTTGGACAGACCTCTACGAGCAGTACTTC. Its translation is CASSWTDLYEQYF.

This chain uses TRBV4-1 with TRBJ1-3; unclear D gene. The germline V and J ends were trimmed by 0 bases and 4 bases, with 10 bases remaining between them. Per the germline V gene, CDR1 is MGHRA and CDR2 is YSYEKL. The length of the CDR3 is 15 residues. In DNA, the CDR3 is TGCGCCAGCAGCCAAGACCCAAGTACCGGAAACACCATATATTTT. The encoded protein is CASSQDPSTGNTIYF.

The genes are TRBV10-2 and TRBJ2-2, with TRBD2 matching over 8 bases. With 7 bases clipped from V and 3 bases from J, the junction kept 13 bases outside the gene matches. The CDR3 consists of 17 residues. From germline, CDR1 is WSHSY and CDR2 SAAADI. This CDR3 reads CASTIRAGGADTGELFF. The CDR3 DNA reads as TGCGCCAGCACCATAAGGGCGGGGGGCGCGGACACCGGGGAGCTGTTTTTT.

This rearrangement joins TRBV6-5 to TRBJ2-7; possibly TRBD1 or TRBD2 for D (5 bases each). Germline V CDR1 and CDR2: MNHEY, SVGAGI. The length of the CDR3 is 15 residues. Trimming shortened V by 5 bases and J by 5 bases, and 19 bases separated the two germline ends. CDR3: CASSQQGVGRNEQYF. The CDR3 DNA sequence: TGTGCCAGCAGTCAGCAGGGAGTGGGAAGAAACGAGCAGTACTTC.

The chain links TRBV30 to TRBJ1-4; D uncertain. Germline V gene data show CDR1 as GTSNPN and CDR2 as SVGIG (reference sequence). There are 13 residues in the CDR3. V was clipped by 3 bases and J by 6 bases, with 11 bases between them. This CDR3 reads CAWRRPGDEKLFF. The CDR3 coding sequence is TGTGCCTGGAGGAGGCCTGGAGATGAAAAACTGTTTTTT.

V and J are TRBV4-1 and TRBJ2-3; D gene unclear. The germline V and J ends were trimmed by 2 bases and 2 bases, with 8 bases remaining between them. The CDR3 has 14 amino acids. The germline V gene has CDR1 MGHRA and CDR2 YSYEKL. The CDR3, as DNA: TGCGCCAGCAGCCAACGGGTCGTCACAGATACGCAGTATTTT. This gives the protein CASSQRVVTDTQYF.

The chain links TRBV6-5 to TRBJ2-7, with 8 bases that match TRBD2. Germline CDR1 and CDR2: MNHEY and SVGAGI. This CDR3 spans 14 amino acids. V was pared by 7 bases and J by 3 bases, with 8 bases of the junction left unmatched. This CDR3 is CASNGLATYYEQYV. The CDR3 coding sequence is TGTGCCAGCAACGGACTAGCTACGTACTACGAGCAGTACGTC.

The chain carries TRBV27 and TRBJ1-1; 8 nucleotides line up with TRBD1. J lost 5 bases, V lost 5 bases, and 13 bases had no gene match. CDR1 is MNHEY and CDR2 is SMNVEV in the germline V gene (reference sequence). This CDR3 is 16 amino acids long. The CDR3 DNA reads TGTGCCAGCAGTCCGCTTGCCGGACAGGGCAGGACTGAAGCTTTCTTT. This translates into CASSPLAGQGRTEAFF.

The chain employs TRBV6-7 and TRBJ2-7; 9 nucleotides align to TRBD2. TRBV6-7 is assigned to the ORF class and has an uncertain function. V lost 4 bases to trimming and J lost 5 bases; unmatched junction nucleotides: 15. The CDR3 spans 17 residues. The CDR3 spells CASSSHKLAGTSHEQYV. The CDR3, as DNA: TGTGCCAGCAGTTCGCATAAACTAGCGGGCACTTCACACGAGCAGTACGTC.

The V and J genes are TRBV13 and TRBJ2-7; 10 bases are shared with TRBD1. V was pared by 4 bases and J by 4 bases, with 4 bases of the junction left unmatched. Germline V lookup: CDR1 PRHDT, CDR2 FYEKMQ (reference sequence). The CDR3 contains 14 residues. This CDR3 is CASSWGDRGYEQYF. The CDR3 bases are TGTGCCAGCAGCTGGGGGGACAGGGGTTACGAGCAGTACTTC.

This chain joins TRBV6-2 or TRBV6-3 and TRBJ1-2; D gene ambiguous. The CDR3 is made up of 13 amino acids. V lost 3 bases, J lost 2 bases, and 7 bases lay in between. Germline CDR1 MNHEY, CDR2 SVGEGT. Here the CDR3 reads CASSYTENYGYTF. In DNA form, the CDR3 reads TGTGCCAGCAGTTATACGGAAAACTATGGCTACACCTTC.